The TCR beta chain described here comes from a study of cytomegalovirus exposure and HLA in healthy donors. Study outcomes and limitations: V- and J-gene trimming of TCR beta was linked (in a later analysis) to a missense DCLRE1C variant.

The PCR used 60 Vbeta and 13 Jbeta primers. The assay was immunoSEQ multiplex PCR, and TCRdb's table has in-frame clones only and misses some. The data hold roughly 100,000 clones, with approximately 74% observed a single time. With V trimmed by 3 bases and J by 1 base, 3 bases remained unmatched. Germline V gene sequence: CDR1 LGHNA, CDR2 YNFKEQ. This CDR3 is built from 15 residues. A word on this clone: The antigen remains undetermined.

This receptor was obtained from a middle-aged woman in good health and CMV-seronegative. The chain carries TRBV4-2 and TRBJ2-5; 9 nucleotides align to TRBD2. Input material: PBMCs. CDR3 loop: CASSQISGGQETQYF. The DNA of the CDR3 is TGTGCCAGCAGCCAGATTAGCGGGGGCCAAGAGACCCAGTACTTC.